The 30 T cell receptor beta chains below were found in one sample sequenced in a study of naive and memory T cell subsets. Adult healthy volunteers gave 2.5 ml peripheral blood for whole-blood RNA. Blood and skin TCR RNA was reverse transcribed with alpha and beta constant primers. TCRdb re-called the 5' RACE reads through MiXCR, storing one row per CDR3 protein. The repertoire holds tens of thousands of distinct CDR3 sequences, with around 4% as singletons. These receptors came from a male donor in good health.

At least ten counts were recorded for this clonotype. CDR3 sequence (DNA): TGTGCCACCAGTGGAAAGGGATTGTGGGGCTACACCTTC. Amino acids: CATSGKGLWGYTF. V usage is TRBV24-1 and J usage is TRBJ1-2, with no clear D. The CDR3 is 13 residues long. Germline V lookup: CDR1 KGHDR, CDR2 SFDVKD. The germline V and J ends were trimmed by 5 bases and 8 bases, with 14 bases remaining between them.

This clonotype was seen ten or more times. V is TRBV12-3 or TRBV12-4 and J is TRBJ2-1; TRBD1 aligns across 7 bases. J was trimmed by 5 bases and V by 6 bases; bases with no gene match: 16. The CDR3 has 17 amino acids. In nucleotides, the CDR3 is TGTGCCAGCAGACAAAGAGCCACGGGACAGACGGACAATGAGCAGTTCTTC. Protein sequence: CASRQRATGQTDNEQFF.

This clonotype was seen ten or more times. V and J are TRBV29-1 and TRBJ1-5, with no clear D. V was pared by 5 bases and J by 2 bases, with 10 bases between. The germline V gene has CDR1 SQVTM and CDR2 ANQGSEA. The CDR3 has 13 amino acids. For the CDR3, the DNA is TGCAGCGTTCAAACAGAGGGCAATCAGCCCCAGCATTTT. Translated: CSVQTEGNQPQHF.

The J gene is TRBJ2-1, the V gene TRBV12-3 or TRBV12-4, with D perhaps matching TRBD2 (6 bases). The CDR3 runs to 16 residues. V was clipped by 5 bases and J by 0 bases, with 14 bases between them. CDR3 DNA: TGTGCCAGCAGTCCTGGGGCTAGCGACTCCTACAATGAGCAGTTCTTC. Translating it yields CASSPGASDSYNEQFF.

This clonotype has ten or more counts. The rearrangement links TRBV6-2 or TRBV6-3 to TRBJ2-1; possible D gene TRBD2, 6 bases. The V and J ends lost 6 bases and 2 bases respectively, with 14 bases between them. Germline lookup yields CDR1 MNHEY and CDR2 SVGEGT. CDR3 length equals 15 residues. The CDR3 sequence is CASSHRDSTYNEQFF. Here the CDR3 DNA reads TGTGCCAGCAGCCACCGGGACTCAACCTACAATGAGCAGTTCTTC.

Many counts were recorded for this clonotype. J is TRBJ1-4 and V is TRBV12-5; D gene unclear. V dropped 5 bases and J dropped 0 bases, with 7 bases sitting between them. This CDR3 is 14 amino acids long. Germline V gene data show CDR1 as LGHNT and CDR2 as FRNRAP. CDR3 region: CASGLGTTNEKLFF. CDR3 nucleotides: TGTGCTAGTGGTCTCGGGACAACTAATGAAAAACTGTTTTTT.

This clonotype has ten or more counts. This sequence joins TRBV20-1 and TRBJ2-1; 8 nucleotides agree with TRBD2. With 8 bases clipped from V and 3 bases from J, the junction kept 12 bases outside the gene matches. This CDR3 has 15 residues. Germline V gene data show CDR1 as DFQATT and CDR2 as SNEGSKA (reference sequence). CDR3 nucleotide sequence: TGCAGTACCCTGGGACTAGTTTCCTACTACAATGAGCAGTTCTTC. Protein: CSTLGLVSYYNEQFF.

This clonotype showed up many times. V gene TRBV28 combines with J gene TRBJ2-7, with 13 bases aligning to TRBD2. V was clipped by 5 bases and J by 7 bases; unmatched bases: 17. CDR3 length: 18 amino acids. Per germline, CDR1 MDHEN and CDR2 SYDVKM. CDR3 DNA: TGTGCCAGCAGTCTAGGACCGCTGGGACTAGCGGGGTATGAAGAGCAGTACTTC. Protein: CASSLGPLGLAGYEEQYF.

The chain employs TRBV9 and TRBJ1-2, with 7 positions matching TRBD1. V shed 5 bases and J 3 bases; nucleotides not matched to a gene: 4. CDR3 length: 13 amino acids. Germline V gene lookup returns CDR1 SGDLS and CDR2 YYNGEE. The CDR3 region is CASSYTGDYGYTF. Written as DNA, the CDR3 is TGTGCCAGCAGTTATACAGGGGACTATGGCTACACCTTC.

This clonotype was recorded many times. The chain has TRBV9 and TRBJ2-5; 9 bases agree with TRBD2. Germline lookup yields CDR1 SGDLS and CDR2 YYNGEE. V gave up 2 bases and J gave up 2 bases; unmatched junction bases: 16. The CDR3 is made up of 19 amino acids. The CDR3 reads CASSVGGPSGKMRQETQYF. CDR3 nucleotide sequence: TGTGCCAGCAGCGTTGGGGGCCCTAGCGGGAAGATGAGGCAAGAGACCCAGTACTTC.

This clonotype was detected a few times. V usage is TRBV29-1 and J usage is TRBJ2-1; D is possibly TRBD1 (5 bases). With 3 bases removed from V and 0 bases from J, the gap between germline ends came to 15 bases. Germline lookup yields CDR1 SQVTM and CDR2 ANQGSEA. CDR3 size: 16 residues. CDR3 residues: CSVDTDRLSSYNEQFF. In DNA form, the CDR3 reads TGCAGCGTTGACACCGACAGACTGAGCTCCTACAATGAGCAGTTCTTC.

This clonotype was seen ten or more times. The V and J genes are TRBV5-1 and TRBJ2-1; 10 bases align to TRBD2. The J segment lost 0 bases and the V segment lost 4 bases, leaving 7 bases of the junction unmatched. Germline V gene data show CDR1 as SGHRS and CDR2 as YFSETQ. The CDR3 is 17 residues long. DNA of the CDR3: TGCGCCAGCAGCCCCTGGGGACTAGCGAGCTCCTACAATGAGCAGTTCTTC. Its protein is CASSPWGLASSYNEQFF.

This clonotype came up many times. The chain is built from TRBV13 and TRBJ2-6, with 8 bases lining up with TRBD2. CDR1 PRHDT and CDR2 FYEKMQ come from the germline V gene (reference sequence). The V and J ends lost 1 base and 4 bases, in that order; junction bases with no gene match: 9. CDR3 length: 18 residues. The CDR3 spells CASSLVMREVPGANVLTF. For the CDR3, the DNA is TGTGCCAGCAGCTTAGTCATGCGGGAGGTGCCAGGGGCCAACGTCCTGACTTTC.

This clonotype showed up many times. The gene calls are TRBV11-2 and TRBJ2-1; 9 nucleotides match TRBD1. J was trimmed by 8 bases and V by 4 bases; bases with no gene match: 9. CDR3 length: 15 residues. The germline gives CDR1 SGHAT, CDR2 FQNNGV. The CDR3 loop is CASSSDRGHTYEQFF. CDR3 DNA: TGTGCCAGCAGCTCGGACAGGGGTCACACATATGAGCAGTTCTTC.

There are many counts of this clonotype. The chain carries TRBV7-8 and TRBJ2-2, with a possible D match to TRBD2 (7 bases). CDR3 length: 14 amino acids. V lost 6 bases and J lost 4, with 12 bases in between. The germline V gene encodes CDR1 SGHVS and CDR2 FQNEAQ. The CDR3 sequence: CASRSGTSTGELFF. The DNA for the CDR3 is TGTGCCAGCAGAAGCGGGACATCCACCGGGGAGCTGTTTTTT.

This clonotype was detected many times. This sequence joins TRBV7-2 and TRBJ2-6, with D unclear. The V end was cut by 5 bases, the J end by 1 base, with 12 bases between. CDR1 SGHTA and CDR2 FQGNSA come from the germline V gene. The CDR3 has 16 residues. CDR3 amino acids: CASSRGVMSGANVLTF. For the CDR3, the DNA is TGTGCCAGCAGCCGCGGCGTGATGTCTGGGGCCAACGTCCTGACTTTC. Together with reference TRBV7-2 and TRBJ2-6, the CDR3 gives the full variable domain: GAGVSQSPSNKVTEKGKDVELRCDPISGHTALYWYRQSLGQGLEFLIYFQGNSAPDKSGLPSDRFSAERTGGSVSTLTIQRTQQEDSAVYLCASSRGVMSGANVLTFGAGSRLTVL.

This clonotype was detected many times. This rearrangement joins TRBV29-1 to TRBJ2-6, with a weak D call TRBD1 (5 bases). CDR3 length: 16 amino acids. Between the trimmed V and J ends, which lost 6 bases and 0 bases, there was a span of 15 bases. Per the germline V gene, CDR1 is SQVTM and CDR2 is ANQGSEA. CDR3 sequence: CSVGLSEFSGANVLTF. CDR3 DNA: TGCAGCGTGGGGCTGTCCGAATTCTCTGGGGCCAACGTCCTGACTTTC.

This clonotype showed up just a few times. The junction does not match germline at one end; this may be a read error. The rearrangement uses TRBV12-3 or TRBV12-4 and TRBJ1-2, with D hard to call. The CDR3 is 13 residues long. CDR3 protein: CASSLQQNYGDTF. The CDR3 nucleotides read TGTGCCAGCAGTTTACAACAGAACTATGGCGACACCTTC.

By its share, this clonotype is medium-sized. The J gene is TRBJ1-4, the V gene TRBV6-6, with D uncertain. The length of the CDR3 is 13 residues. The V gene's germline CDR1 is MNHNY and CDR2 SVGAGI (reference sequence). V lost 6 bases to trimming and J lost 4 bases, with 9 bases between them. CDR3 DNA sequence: TGTGCCAGCAGCCGGGATTTTAATGAAAAACTGTTTTTT. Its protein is CASSRDFNEKLFF.

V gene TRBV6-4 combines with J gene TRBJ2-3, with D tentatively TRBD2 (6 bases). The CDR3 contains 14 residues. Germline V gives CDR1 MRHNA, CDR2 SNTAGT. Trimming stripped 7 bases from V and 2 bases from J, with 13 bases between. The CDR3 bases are TGTGCCAGCAAACGGGACTCTACCACAGATACGCAGTATTTT. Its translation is CASKRDSTTDTQYF.

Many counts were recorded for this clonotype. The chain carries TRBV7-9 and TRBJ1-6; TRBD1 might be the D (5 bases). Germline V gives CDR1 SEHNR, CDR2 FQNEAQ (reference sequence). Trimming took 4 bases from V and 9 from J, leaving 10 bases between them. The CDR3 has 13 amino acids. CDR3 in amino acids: CASSSQGGSPLHF. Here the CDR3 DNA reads TGTGCCAGCAGCTCGCAGGGAGGTTCACCCCTCCACTTT.

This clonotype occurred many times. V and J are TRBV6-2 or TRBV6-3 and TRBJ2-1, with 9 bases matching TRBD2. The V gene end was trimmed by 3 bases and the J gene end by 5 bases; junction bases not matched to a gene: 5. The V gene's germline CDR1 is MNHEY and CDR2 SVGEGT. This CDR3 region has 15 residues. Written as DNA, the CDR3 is TGTGCCAGCAGTTATGGCGGGGGGGCCAACAATGAGCAGTTCTTC. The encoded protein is CASSYGGGANNEQFF.

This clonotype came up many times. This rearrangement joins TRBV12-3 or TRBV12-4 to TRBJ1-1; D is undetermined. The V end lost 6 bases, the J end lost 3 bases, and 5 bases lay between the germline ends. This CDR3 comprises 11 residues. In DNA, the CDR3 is TGTGCCAGCAGCCGGGACACTGAAGCTTTCTTT. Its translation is CASSRDTEAFF.

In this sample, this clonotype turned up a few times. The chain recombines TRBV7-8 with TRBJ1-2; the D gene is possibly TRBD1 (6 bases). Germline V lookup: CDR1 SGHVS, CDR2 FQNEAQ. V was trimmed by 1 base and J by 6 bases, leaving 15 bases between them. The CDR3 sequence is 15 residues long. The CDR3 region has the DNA TGTGCCAGCAGCTTAGTCGGGGGCGCTTGGGATGGCTACACCTTC. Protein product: CASSLVGGAWDGYTF.

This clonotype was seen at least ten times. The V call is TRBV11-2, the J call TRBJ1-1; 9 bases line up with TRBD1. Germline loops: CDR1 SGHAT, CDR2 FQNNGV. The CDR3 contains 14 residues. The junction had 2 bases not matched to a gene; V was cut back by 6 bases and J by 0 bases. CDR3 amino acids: CASRWTGVNTEAFF. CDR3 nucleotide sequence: TGTGCCAGCAGATGGACAGGGGTGAACACTGAAGCTTTCTTT.

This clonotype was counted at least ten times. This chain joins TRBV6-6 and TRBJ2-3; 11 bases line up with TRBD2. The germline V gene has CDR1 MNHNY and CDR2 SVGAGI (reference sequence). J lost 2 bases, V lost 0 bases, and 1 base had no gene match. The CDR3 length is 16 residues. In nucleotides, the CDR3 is TGTGCCAGCAGTTACTCGGGACTAGCGGCCACAGATACGCAGTATTTT. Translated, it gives CASSYSGLAATDTQYF.

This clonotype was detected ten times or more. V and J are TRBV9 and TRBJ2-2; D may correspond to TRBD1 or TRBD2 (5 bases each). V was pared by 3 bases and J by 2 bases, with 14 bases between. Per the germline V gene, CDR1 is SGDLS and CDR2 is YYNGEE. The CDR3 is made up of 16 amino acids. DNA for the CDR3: TGTGCCAGCAGCGCCCGGGACGGGGTTAACACCGGGGAGCTGTTTTTT. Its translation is CASSARDGVNTGELFF.

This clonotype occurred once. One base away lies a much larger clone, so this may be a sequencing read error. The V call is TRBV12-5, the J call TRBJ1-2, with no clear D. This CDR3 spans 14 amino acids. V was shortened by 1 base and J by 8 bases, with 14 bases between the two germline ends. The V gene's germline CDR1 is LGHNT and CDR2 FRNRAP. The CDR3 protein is CASGLGWKGNGYTF. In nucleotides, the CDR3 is TGTGCTAGTGGTTTGGGATGGAAGGGCAACGGCTACACCTTC.

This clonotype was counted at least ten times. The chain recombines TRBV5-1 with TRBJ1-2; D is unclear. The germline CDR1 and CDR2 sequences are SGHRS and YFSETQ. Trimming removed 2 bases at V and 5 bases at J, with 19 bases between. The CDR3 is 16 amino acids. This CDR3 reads CASSLGADGEIYGYTF. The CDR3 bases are TGCGCCAGCAGCTTAGGTGCGGACGGTGAAATTTATGGCTACACCTTC.

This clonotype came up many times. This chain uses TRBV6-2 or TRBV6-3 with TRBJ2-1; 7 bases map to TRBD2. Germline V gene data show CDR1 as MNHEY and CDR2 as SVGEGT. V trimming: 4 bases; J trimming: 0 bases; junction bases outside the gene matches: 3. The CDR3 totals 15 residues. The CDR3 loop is CASSWGGSSYNEQFF. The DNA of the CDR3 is TGTGCCAGCAGTTGGGGGGGTAGCTCCTACAATGAGCAGTTCTTC.